This record covers a single T cell receptor beta chain. This sample is part of a study of shared clonotypes between healthy human individuals. Unsorted PBMC contributed approximately 300 ng DNA, about 30,000 T cell genomes, to each replicate PCR. Original processing methods: Junction-only sequences produced by ImmunoSEQ had no quality scores, so filtering differed. The repertoire was sequenced with immunoSEQ multiplex PCR; TCRdb's copy has only in-frame clones and lacks some. V, J and clone size were drawn from that table, and D and trimming were deduced from the DNA. Counted here are 450,000 to 500,000 clones, 79% occurring once; the ten biggest clones make up around 12%. Germline V gives CDR1 LNHNV, CDR2 YYDKDF (reference sequence). This CDR3 spans 15 amino acids. Losses at the gene ends were 5 bases for V and 1 base for J; bases not matched to a gene: 6.

This receptor was taken from a woman aged 40 to 55 in good health. Some clones in this sample may be carry-over from other donors' samples. Material: PBMCs. The chain is built from TRBV15 and TRBJ2-3; TRBD2 matches 7 bases. CDR3 amino acids: CATSGGLERTDTQYF. The CDR3 bases are TGTGCCACCAGCGGCGGACTAGAGCGCACAGATACGCAGTATTTT.